What follows is one T cell receptor (beta chain) and its context. Patients of the Seattle cohort, enrolled during active infection, were followed longitudinally. This entry is derived from a study of blood T cell repertoires in COVID-19. The germline V and J ends were trimmed by 6 bases and 5 bases, with 19 bases remaining between them. This CDR3 is 15 amino acids long. Germline loops: CDR1 SNHLY, CDR2 FYNNEI. In the original processing: The authors estimated nucleated cell counts from reference gene primer amplification. Sequencing used immunoSEQ multiplex PCR; TCRdb keeps in-frame clones, though not all of them. V and J calls and clone size are copied from that table; D and trimming were computed from the DNA. The sample shows about 260,000 clones, about 91% of them seen only once.

The sequence was obtained from a person aged 18-29 years with COVID-19, enrolled during active disease. The chain is built from TRBV2 and TRBJ2-5; D perhaps matches TRBD1 (6 bases). Sequences were obtained from peripheral blood. The CDR3: CASRPSLAGGETQYF. The CDR3 DNA follows: TGTGCCAGCAGACCATCCCTAGCTGGGGGCGAGACCCAGTACTTC.